One and the same sample provided the 21 T cell receptor beta chains below, sequenced in a study of OX40 agonist ivuxolimab in advanced cancers. The protocol was immunoSEQ multiplex PCR, while the TCRdb copy is restricted to in-frame clones and leaves out a portion. Of over 50,000 clones detected, nearly 95% appear once; the ten largest clones hold around 25%. Sequencing was performed on CD4+ or CD8+ T cells sorted from blood, taken in a trial of the OX40 agonist ivuxolimab. These receptors came from an adult with an advanced solid tumor such as melanoma, head and neck, liver or kidney cancer.

The V and J genes are TRBV7-3 and TRBJ2-3; no clear D gene. CDR1 is SGHTA, CDR2 FQGTGA, per germline. CDR3 length equals 13 residues. Trimming removed 3 bases from V and 4 bases from J, with 8 bases in between. The CDR3 DNA reads TGTGCCAGCAGCTTCCTCTCTTCAGATACGCAGTATTTT. It translates to CASSFLSSDTQYF.

The genes are TRBV13 and TRBJ2-1; no definite D call. Trimming stripped 3 bases from V and 8 bases from J, with 14 bases between. CDR1 and CDR2 from the germline V gene are PRHDT and FYEKMQ (reference sequence). CDR3 length equals 14 residues. The CDR3 bases are TGTGCCAGCAGCTTCCGCACGGGCGCCCATGAGCAGTTCTTC. It yields the protein CASSFRTGAHEQFF.

This rearrangement joins TRBV19 to TRBJ2-1; D is perhaps TRBD2 (5 bases). Trimming shortened V by 5 bases and J by 3 bases, and 11 bases separated the two germline ends. Germline V gene lookup returns CDR1 LNHDA and CDR2 SQIVND (reference sequence). CDR3 length: 14 amino acids. CDR3 loop: CASSLSGLYNEQFF. The DNA for the CDR3 is TGTGCCAGTAGTCTCAGCGGCCTCTACAATGAGCAGTTCTTC.

The chain uses TRBV2 and TRBJ2-2; no definite D call. CDR3 length: 14 residues. Germline-derived CDR1 and CDR2 are SNHLY and FYNNEI. V lost 6 bases, J lost 4 bases, and 12 bases lay in between. The CDR3 protein is CASSSVWATGELFF. CDR3 in DNA: TGTGCCAGCAGCAGCGTGTGGGCCACCGGGGAGCTGTTTTTT.

The chain has TRBV9 and TRBJ2-1, with D possibly matching TRBD1 (6 bases). V was clipped by 0 bases and J by 2 bases, with 12 bases between them. Germline V gene sequence: CDR1 SGDLS, CDR2 YYNGEE. This CDR3 comprises 16 residues. For the CDR3, the DNA is TGTGCCAGCAGCGTAGAGGTGGGGGCACCCTACAATGAGCAGTTCTTC. Its protein is CASSVEVGAPYNEQFF.

V and J are TRBV27 and TRBJ2-5, with unresolved D. The J call may be wrong; the DNA end is better matched by TRBJ2-7. CDR1 is MNHEY and CDR2 is SMNVEV in the germline V gene (reference sequence). The CDR3 sequence is 14 residues long. The CDR3 coding sequence is TGTGCCAGCAGTCCATCGGCGTTCGGGTACGAGCAGTACTTC. It codes for CASSPSAFGYEQYF.

This clone was picked up one time. The rearrangement links TRBV30 to TRBJ1-3, with a possible D match to TRBD1 (5 bases). The CDR3 is 12 residues long. Looked up from germline, CDR1 is GTSNPN and CDR2 is SVGIG (reference sequence). The V and J ends lost 5 bases and 7 bases respectively, with 12 bases between them. The CDR3 sequence: CAWGTYANTIYF. The CDR3 DNA follows: TGTGCCTGGGGGACCTATGCGAACACCATATATTTT.

In DNA form, the CDR3 reads TGTGCCAGCAGCTTACCTTATGGGGATGAGCAGTTCTTC. Amino acids: CASSLPYGDEQFF. The rearrangement links TRBV11-3 to TRBJ2-1, with D hard to call. Germline-derived CDR1 and CDR2 are SGHNT and YENEEA. This CDR3 region has 13 residues. The V end lost 2 bases, the J end lost 8 bases, and 10 bases lay between the germline ends. The full variable domain, completed using reference TRBV11-3 and TRBJ2-1, is EAGVVQSPRYKIIEKKQPVAFWCNPISGHNTLYWYLQNLGQGPELLIRYENEEAVDDSQLPKDRFSAERLKGVDSTLKIQPAELGDSAVYLCASSLPYGDEQFFGPGTRLTVL.

This clone was counted a single time. J is TRBJ2-1 and V is TRBV7-6; D remains unclear. Deletions cut 3 bases from V and 6 bases from J, with 15 bases between. This CDR3 has 15 amino acids. Germline V gene sequence: CDR1 SGHVS, CDR2 FNYEAQ. Here the CDR3 DNA reads TGTGCCAGCAGCTTCTCGGTGACCATGCCCAATGAGCAGTTCTTC. Protein sequence: CASSFSVTMPNEQFF. The full variable domain, in which reference TRBV7-6 and TRBJ2-1 provide the parts outside the CDR3, is GAGVSQSPRYKVTKRGQDVALRCDPISGHVSLYWYRQALGQGPEFLTYFNYEAQQDKSGLPNDRFSAERPEGSISTLTIQRTEQRDSAMYRCASSFSVTMPNEQFFGPGTRLTVL.

This chain joins TRBV9 and TRBJ2-3, with 8 bases fitting TRBD1. After removal of 0 bases from V and 4 bases from J, the junction contained 4 bases not matched to a gene. Germline V gene lookup returns CDR1 SGDLS and CDR2 YYNGEE. The CDR3 has 15 residues. CDR3 sequence (DNA): TGTGCCAGCAGCGTAGGACAGGGGTACGCAGATACGCAGTATTTT. Its translation is CASSVGQGYADTQYF.

V and J are TRBV11-1 and TRBJ2-7; D remains ambiguous. The CDR3 length is 16 residues. Trimming took off 6 bases at V and 3 bases at J, with 21 bases between the two ends. The germline V gene has CDR1 SGHAT and CDR2 FQDESV (reference sequence). The CDR3 region has the DNA TGTGCCAGCAGTTCCTATCCACTGGTACAGTTCTACGAGCAGTACTTC. This translates into CASSSYPLVQFYEQYF.

The chain couples TRBV30 to TRBJ1-2; TRBD1 is a possible D gene (5 bases). The CDR3 has 15 residues. Germline V gives CDR1 GTSNPN, CDR2 SVGIG (reference sequence). V was clipped by 1 base and J by 5 bases, with 17 bases between them. Written as DNA, the CDR3 is TGTGCCTGGAGTGACGGGACCCCCGGGCAGTATGGCTACACCTTC. Protein: CAWSDGTPGQYGYTF.

This clone occurred a few times. The CDR3 reads CASSVSSSGNEKLFF. The DNA of the CDR3 is TGTGCCAGCAGCGTAAGCTCGAGCGGTAATGAAAAACTGTTTTTT. This chain connects TRBV9 to TRBJ1-4; D unresolved. The V end was cut by 1 base, the J end by 4 bases, with 11 bases between. The CDR3 extends over 15 amino acids. Germline loops: CDR1 SGDLS, CDR2 YYNGEE.

This clone was observed once. The chain uses TRBV11-1 and TRBJ2-7; D is unresolved. The CDR3 has 14 residues. Germline CDR1 is SGHAT and CDR2 is FQDESV (reference sequence). The V end was cut by 4 bases, the J end by 1 base, with 11 bases between. The chain's CDR3 is CASSSELGSYEQYF. CDR3 coding DNA: TGTGCCAGCAGCTCAGAGCTGGGTTCCTACGAGCAGTACTTC.

V is TRBV7-9 and J is TRBJ2-1, with TRBD2 as a possible D gene (6 bases). V lost 5 bases and J lost 0, with 11 bases in between. Germline CDR1 and CDR2: SEHNR and FQNEAQ (reference sequence). This CDR3 contains 15 residues. Written as DNA, the CDR3 is TGTGCCAGCAGCCCGATAGCGGTCTCCTACAATGAGCAGTTCTTC. It specifies CASSPIAVSYNEQFF.

V is TRBV6-5 and J is TRBJ2-7; D uncertain. This CDR3 region has 11 residues. V lost 6 bases, J lost 2 bases, and 5 bases lay in between. In germline, CDR1 is MNHEY, CDR2 SVGAGI. Here the CDR3 DNA reads TGTGCCAGCAGCCCTGCCTACGAGCAGTACTTC. It encodes CASSPAYEQYF.

The chain combines TRBV2 with TRBJ1-4, with no clear D. Germline-derived CDR1 and CDR2 are SNHLY and FYNNEI. V was trimmed by 6 bases and J by 5 bases, leaving 13 bases between them. CDR3 length: 14 amino acids. CDR3: CASRTGIPNEKLFF. The DNA of the CDR3 is TGTGCCAGCAGGACCGGCATTCCCAATGAAAAACTGTTTTTT.

This chain connects TRBV5-1 to TRBJ2-7, with a weak D call TRBD1 (5 bases). Germline CDR1 is SGHRS and CDR2 is YFSETQ. CDR3 size: 14 residues. The germline V and J ends were trimmed by 0 bases and 2 bases, with 9 bases remaining between them. The DNA of the CDR3 is TGCGCCAGCAGCTTGGAGGGGTATCCCTACGAGCAGTACTTC. Translated, it gives CASSLEGYPYEQYF.

The chain employs TRBV28 and TRBJ2-4; D gene uncertain. V was shortened by 6 bases and J by 4 bases, with 13 bases between the two germline ends. CDR3 length: 14 residues. Germline V CDR1 and CDR2: MDHEN, SYDVKM. Written as DNA, the CDR3 is TGTGCCAGCAGCCCCCAGGACGGGAAAAACATTCAGTACTTC. Its translation: CASSPQDGKNIQYF.

This clone occurred a few times. The chain combines TRBV19 with TRBJ1-5; weak D call: TRBD1 (6 bases). CDR3 length: 12 residues. V was clipped by 6 bases and J by 11 bases, with 14 bases between them. Per germline, CDR1 LNHDA and CDR2 SQIVND (reference sequence). Here the CDR3 DNA reads TGTGCCAGTAGCCCAGGACAGTTAGCCCAGCATTTT. Its translation: CASSPGQLAQHF. The variable domain in full, with the rest retrieved from reference TRBV19 and TRBJ1-5, is DGGITQSPKYLFRKEGQNVTLSCEQNLNHDAMYWYRQDPGQGLRLIYYSQIVNDFQKGDIAEGYSVSREKKESFPLTVTSAQKNPTAFYLCASSPGQLAQHFGDGTRLSIL.

V usage is TRBV19 and J usage is TRBJ2-5; TRBD1 agrees at 7 bases. This CDR3 has 15 amino acids. CDR1 is LNHDA and CDR2 is SQIVND in the germline V gene (reference sequence). Germline trimming cut 5 bases from V and 4 bases from J; bases unmatched to any gene: 10. As DNA, the CDR3 is TGTGCCAGTAGTGGCCATTCACAGGGGAGAGAGACCCAGTACTTC. Translated: CASSGHSQGRETQYF.